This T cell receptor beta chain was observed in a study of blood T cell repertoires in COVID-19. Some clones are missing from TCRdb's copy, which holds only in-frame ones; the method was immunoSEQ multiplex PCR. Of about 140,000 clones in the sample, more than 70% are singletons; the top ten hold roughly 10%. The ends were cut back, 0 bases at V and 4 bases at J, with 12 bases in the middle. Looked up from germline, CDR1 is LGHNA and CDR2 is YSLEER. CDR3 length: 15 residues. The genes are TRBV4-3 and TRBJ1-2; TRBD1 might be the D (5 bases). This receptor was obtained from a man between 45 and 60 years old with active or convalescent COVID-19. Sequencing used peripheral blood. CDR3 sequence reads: CASSQDKGLFYGYTF. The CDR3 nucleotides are TGCGCCAGCAGCCAAGATAAGGGACTCTTCTATGGCTACACCTTC.